This TCR beta chain was profiled in a study of monozygotic twins with inflammatory bowel disease. Study findings and constraints: For IBD patients, clonotypes shared with others were fewer than for healthy twins, especially with disease activity. IBD patients displayed reduced TCRbeta diversity (inverse Simpson) when set against healthy co-twins. The data gave no support to a single strong IBD-associated signal or clonotype.

Using TCRalpha and TCRbeta cDNA, the researchers carried out two nested PCRs that lasted roughly 16 and 10 cycles. Reanalyzing the 5' RACE reads, TCRdb keeps one entry per CDR3 protein, without DNA. The ten top clones account for 7.5% to 9.5%, within a sample of about 210,000 distinct CDR3 sequences. As to this clonotype: Antigen unknown.

The CDR3 is 15 residues long. The clonotype originates from a human donor with ulcerative colitis or Crohn's disease, or a healthy co-twin of an affected twin (not recorded which). Sequenced material: blood. The chain employs TRBV12-3 or TRBV12-4 and TRBJ1-5; TCRdb picks TRBD1, but there is no DNA to check that call. CDR3 sequence: CASSFGTGGFQPQHF.